This T cell receptor (beta chain) emerged from a study of cytomegalovirus exposure and HLA in healthy donors. Study-level findings and limits: Listed as cytomegalovirus-associated were 150 to 200 TCR beta chains.

Libraries were prepared by immunoSEQ multiplex PCR; TCRdb keeps only in-frame clonotypes and omits some of them. The profile shows about 250,000 clones, about 90% of them singletons. Germline values: CDR1 SNHLY, CDR2 FYNNEI. This CDR3 spans 15 amino acids. V was pared by 1 base and J by 6 bases, with 5 bases of the junction left unmatched. This clone was seen a single time. Its antigen remains unidentified. The receptor comes from a man between 18 and 35 years old in good health and CMV-seropositive. Material: PBMCs. V and J are TRBV2 and TRBJ1-5; 8 bases match TRBD1. The CDR3 sequence is CASSEGQGRAQPQHF. In nucleotides, the CDR3 is TGTGCCAGCAGTGAAGGACAGGGGAGGGCTCAGCCCCAGCATTTT.